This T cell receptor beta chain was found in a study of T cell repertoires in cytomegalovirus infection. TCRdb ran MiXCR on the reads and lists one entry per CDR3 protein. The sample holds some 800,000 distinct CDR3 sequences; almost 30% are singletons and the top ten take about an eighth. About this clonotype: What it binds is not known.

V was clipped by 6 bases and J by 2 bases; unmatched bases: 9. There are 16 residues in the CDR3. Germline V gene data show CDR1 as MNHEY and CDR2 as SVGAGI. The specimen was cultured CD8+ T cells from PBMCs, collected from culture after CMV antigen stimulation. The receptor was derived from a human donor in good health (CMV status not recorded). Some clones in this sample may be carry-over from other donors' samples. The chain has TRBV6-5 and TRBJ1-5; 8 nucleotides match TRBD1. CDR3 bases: TGTGCCAGCAGGGACCTACAGGGGGAAGGCAATCAGCCCCAGCATTTT. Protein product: CASRDLQGEGNQPQHF.